One and the same sample provided the 30 T cell receptor beta chains below, sequenced in a study of shared clonotypes between healthy human individuals. Libraries were prepared by immunoSEQ multiplex PCR; TCRdb keeps only in-frame clonotypes and omits some of them. The repertoire holds more than 500,000 clones, roughly 95% seen once, with about 0.06% in the top ten. The specimen sequenced was naive CD4+ T cells sorted from blood. As for subset: CD45RA+ positively selected. Receptors originate from a woman aged 25 to 39 in good health.

The chain carries TRBV5-1 and TRBJ1-2; D might be TRBD1 (5 bases). Deletions cut 0 bases from V and 7 bases from J, with 13 bases between. Germline CDR1 and CDR2: SGHRS and YFSETQ. The CDR3 loop spans 14 amino acids. CDR3 in amino acids: CASSLDSQGAGYTF. The DNA of the CDR3 is TGCGCCAGCAGCTTGGACTCTCAGGGAGCTGGCTACACCTTC.

The rearrangement uses TRBV5-4 and TRBJ2-4; 7 nucleotides match TRBD2. This CDR3 has 15 amino acids. Germline loops: CDR1 SGHNT, CDR2 YYREEE (reference sequence). Trimming cost V 7 bases and J 3 bases; bases outside gene matches: 10. The CDR3: CASQQAGSSKNIQYF. CDR3 coding DNA: TGTGCCAGCCAACAAGCGGGAAGTAGCAAAAACATTCAGTACTTC.

This chain uses TRBV28 with TRBJ2-7; 7 nucleotides match TRBD1. Germline trimming cut 1 base from V and 9 bases from J; bases unmatched to any gene: 6. This CDR3 comprises 13 residues. Looked up from germline, CDR1 is MDHEN and CDR2 is SYDVKM. The CDR3, as DNA: TGTGCCAGCAGTTTATCTGACAGGGTCAGGCAGTACTTC. It translates to CASSLSDRVRQYF.

This clone is a singleton in its sample. V gene TRBV7-9 combines with J gene TRBJ1-1; the D is unclear. The V and J ends lost 5 bases and 3 bases respectively, with 7 bases between them. The CDR3 length is 12 residues. Germline loops: CDR1 SEHNR, CDR2 FQNEAQ (reference sequence). CDR3 coding DNA: TGTGCCAGCAGCAATACATACACTGAAGCTTTCTTT. Its translation: CASSNTYTEAFF.

V and J are TRBV28 and TRBJ1-1, with 7 bases fitting TRBD1. The CDR3 has 15 amino acids. Per germline, CDR1 MDHEN and CDR2 SYDVKM. The V and J ends lost 6 bases and 3 bases, in that order; junction bases with no gene match: 10. For the CDR3, the DNA is TGTGCCAGCAGCTCCAGAGACAGGGTAGACACTGAAGCTTTCTTT. It translates to CASSSRDRVDTEAFF.

Regarding this clone: Other nucleotide sequences from this sample produce the same CDR3. This chain uses TRBV28 with TRBJ2-7; 8 bases align to TRBD2. Trimming at V came to 3 bases and at J to 0 bases, leaving 1 base not matched to a gene. Germline CDR1 and CDR2: MDHEN and SYDVKM. The CDR3 is 14 amino acids. The CDR3: CASSFREGSYEQYF. CDR3 nucleotide sequence: TGTGCCAGCAGTTTCCGGGAGGGCTCCTACGAGCAGTACTTC.

The chain uses TRBV19 and TRBJ2-1; a weak D match, TRBD1 (5 bases). Germline V gene sequence: CDR1 LNHDA, CDR2 SQIVND (reference sequence). With 7 bases removed from V and 4 bases from J, the gap between germline ends came to 8 bases. This CDR3 is 12 amino acids long. The CDR3 DNA is TGTGCCAGTAAGCAGGGTTACAATGAGCAGTTCTTC. Protein sequence: CASKQGYNEQFF.

This clone was detected only once. This chain links TRBV27 with TRBJ2-5; TRBD1 matches 8 bases. The CDR3 runs 14 residues. Germline V gene sequence: CDR1 MNHEY, CDR2 SMNVEV (reference sequence). V gave up 6 bases and J gave up 5 bases; unmatched junction bases: 8. Written as DNA, the CDR3 is TGTGCCAGCAGCCAGGACAGGGCTTTGGAGACCCAGTACTTC. Translation: CASSQDRALETQYF.

The V gene is TRBV6-1, the J gene TRBJ1-1; D is unclear. Germline V gives CDR1 MNHNS, CDR2 SASEGT. The V and J ends lost 5 bases and 5 bases respectively, with 9 bases between them. This CDR3 region has 12 residues. In DNA, the CDR3 is TGTGCCAGCAGTTTAGAGATTACTGAAGCTTTCTTT. It yields the protein CASSLEITEAFF.

V is TRBV18 and J is TRBJ2-3, with D perhaps matching TRBD2 (5 bases). Between the trimmed V and J ends, which lost 2 bases and 0 bases, there was a span of 9 bases. CDR1 KGHSH and CDR2 LQKENI come from the germline V gene. This CDR3 is built from 15 residues. CDR3 coding DNA: TGTGCCAGCTCACCAAGCGGCGGTAGCACAGATACGCAGTATTTT. This codes for CASSPSGGSTDTQYF.

This rearrangement joins TRBV6-5 to TRBJ2-7; no reliable D call. The germline gives CDR1 MNHEY, CDR2 SVGAGI. There are 15 residues in the CDR3. V lost 2 bases and J 7 bases, leaving 18 bases between the germline ends. The CDR3 loop reads CASSYNSAVPREQYF. CDR3 bases: TGTGCCAGCAGTTACAATTCGGCGGTCCCCCGGGAGCAGTACTTC.

This sequence joins TRBV10-3 and TRBJ2-1; 9 bases line up with TRBD2. The V gene's germline CDR1 is ENHRY and CDR2 SYGVKD. The CDR3 has 18 residues. The junction had 7 bases not matched to a gene; V was cut back by 0 bases and J by 1 base. The CDR3, as DNA: TGTGCCATCAGTGAGTCGAGTAGCGGGAGCTCGTCCTACAATGAGCAGTTCTTC. Amino acid sequence: CAISESSSGSSSYNEQFF.

CDR3 sequence: CASSRPPGGLAAYPQYF. The CDR3 bases are TGTGCCAGCAGCAGACCCCCCGGTGGACTAGCGGCCTACCCTCAGTACTTC. The chain employs TRBV7-2 and TRBJ2-4; the match to TRBD2 covers 10 bases. J gave up 12 bases and V 5 bases, and 19 bases lay outside the gene matches. The CDR3 loop spans 17 amino acids. Per the germline V gene, CDR1 is SGHTA and CDR2 is FQGNSA. The variable domain in full, completed from reference TRBV7-2 and TRBJ2-4, reads GAGVSQSPSNKVTEKGKDVELRCDPISGHTALYWYRQSLGQGLEFLIYFQGNSAPDKSGLPSDRFSAERTGGSVSTLTIQRTQQEDSAVYLCASSRPPGGLAAYPQYFGAGTRLSVL.

The chain combines TRBV7-2 with TRBJ1-1, with 8 bases matching TRBD1. Per the germline V gene, CDR1 is SGHTA and CDR2 is FQGNSA. CDR3 length: 14 amino acids. The J segment lost 4 bases and the V segment lost 4 bases, leaving 5 bases of the junction unmatched. The CDR3: CASSSRQGRTEAFF. In DNA, the CDR3 is TGTGCCAGCAGCTCACGACAGGGGCGCACTGAAGCTTTCTTT.

This chain joins TRBV29-1 and TRBJ2-5, with TRBD2 as a possible D gene (5 bases). The J call could be wrong; TRBJ2-7 is a better fit for the DNA end. CDR3 length: 12 amino acids. Germline CDR1 reads SQVTM; CDR2 reads ANQGSEA. The CDR3, as DNA: TGCAGCGTTGGCCTAGCAGGTTACGAGCAGTACTTC. Its protein product is CSVGLAGYEQYF.

The chain has TRBV28 and TRBJ2-5, with 8 bases fitting TRBD1. The CDR3 runs to 17 residues. Germline V gene data show CDR1 as MDHEN and CDR2 as SYDVKM. The trim removed 5 bases at V and 5 bases at J, leaving 16 bases unmatched. The CDR3: CASSPQRLTGAKETQYF. The DNA of the CDR3 is TGTGCCAGCAGTCCCCAAAGACTGACAGGGGCTAAGGAGACCCAGTACTTC.

The chain joins TRBV6-5 to TRBJ1-3; the D is unclear. V lost 3 bases and J lost 0, with 9 bases in between. Germline V CDR1 and CDR2: MNHEY, SVGAGI. This CDR3 region has 15 residues. CDR3 amino acids: CASSYSAFSGNTIYF. The CDR3 DNA is TGTGCCAGCAGTTATAGCGCGTTCTCTGGAAACACCATATATTTT.

The V and J genes are TRBV18 and TRBJ2-7, with 7 bases identical to TRBD1. There are 17 residues in the CDR3. The germline CDR1 and CDR2 sequences are KGHSH and LQKENI. V was pared by 2 bases and J by 5 bases, with 15 bases of the junction left unmatched. CDR3 protein: CASSPEGFGTGVNEQYF. CDR3 nucleotide sequence: TGTGCCAGCTCACCAGAAGGGTTTGGCACAGGGGTCAACGAGCAGTACTTC.

The CDR3 is CASSGSVYADTQYF. CDR3 coding DNA: TGTGCCAGCAGCGGATCGGTCTACGCAGATACGCAGTATTTT. The V call is TRBV11-2, the J call TRBJ2-3; D not resolved. V was clipped by 5 bases and J by 4 bases, with 13 bases between them. CDR1 is SGHAT, CDR2 FQNNGV, per germline. The CDR3 consists of 14 residues.

V gene TRBV6-1 combines with J gene TRBJ2-7, with 12 bases aligning to TRBD1. CDR3 size: 14 residues. V lost 0 bases, J lost 7 bases, and 1 base stayed unmatched. The germline gives CDR1 MNHNS, CDR2 SASEGT. CDR3 DNA sequence: TGTGCCAGCAGTGAAGCGGGACAGGGGGCTGAGCAGTACTTC. It encodes CASSEAGQGAEQYF.

The chain combines TRBV9 with TRBJ2-7, with TRBD1 matching over 10 bases. The CDR3 extends over 16 amino acids. Germline V gene sequence: CDR1 SGDLS, CDR2 YYNGEE. J gave up 3 bases and V 0 bases, and 6 bases lay outside the gene matches. CDR3 nucleotides: TGTGCCAGCAGCGTAGCTGAGGGACAGGGGTTCTACGAGCAGTACTTC. Protein sequence: CASSVAEGQGFYEQYF.

V usage is TRBV28 and J usage is TRBJ2-7, with TRBD2 identical over 9 bases. The ends lost 3 bases at V and 2 bases at J; junction bases unmatched: 17. The CDR3 runs 19 residues. The germline gives CDR1 MDHEN, CDR2 SYDVKM. The CDR3 region is CASSFGFRGGLAGPYEQYF. In nucleotides, the CDR3 is TGTGCCAGCAGTTTCGGTTTCCGGGGCGGGCTAGCGGGACCCTACGAGCAGTACTTC.

V is TRBV28 and J is TRBJ1-2; D call uncertain. V lost 6 bases and J 5 bases, leaving 22 bases between the germline ends. This CDR3 is 16 amino acids long. Germline V gene sequence: CDR1 MDHEN, CDR2 SYDVKM. The CDR3 here is CASRGLSSTAIYGYTF. Here the CDR3 DNA reads TGTGCCAGCAGAGGTCTCAGTTCCACGGCTATATATGGCTACACCTTC.

The J gene is TRBJ2-7, the V gene TRBV5-8; TRBD1 agrees at 9 bases. CDR1 is SGHTS and CDR2 is YDEGEE in the germline V gene. V trimming: 0 bases; J trimming: 5 bases; junction bases outside the gene matches: 0. The CDR3 totals 13 residues. The CDR3 sequence is CASSLGQGDEQYF. DNA for the CDR3: TGTGCCAGCAGCTTGGGACAGGGGGACGAGCAGTACTTC.

The rearrangement joins TRBV5-1 to TRBJ2-5; no firm D call. Germline loops: CDR1 SGHRS, CDR2 YFSETQ. Trimming took off 1 base at V and 5 bases at J, with 9 bases between the two ends. This CDR3 contains 13 residues. CDR3 nucleotides: TGCGCCAGCAGCTTGTTGGGTTACGAGACCCAGTACTTC. It yields the protein CASSLLGYETQYF.

CDR3 sequence: CASSHGDRGEYGYTF. The CDR3 DNA reads as TGTGCCAGCAGTCACGGGGACAGGGGGGAGTATGGCTACACCTTC. This sequence joins TRBV28 and TRBJ1-2; 11 bases are shared with TRBD1. J was trimmed by 5 bases and V by 5 bases; bases with no gene match: 7. This CDR3 has 15 amino acids. Per the germline V gene, CDR1 is MDHEN and CDR2 is SYDVKM.

V and J are TRBV28 and TRBJ2-1; 11 nucleotides line up with TRBD2. The CDR3 runs to 16 residues. CDR1 is MDHEN and CDR2 is SYDVKM in the germline V gene. The V segment lost 5 bases and the J segment 4 bases; nucleotides outside the gene matches: 7. CDR3 DNA sequence: TGTGCCAGCAGTCCTCATACTAGCGGGAGTTACAATGAGCAGTTCTTC. Amino acid sequence: CASSPHTSGSYNEQFF.

This chain uses TRBV5-1 with TRBJ2-7, with D perhaps matching TRBD1 or TRBD2 (5 bases each). Trimming left V 0 bases short and J 6 bases short, with 13 bases between. Germline CDR1 is SGHRS and CDR2 is YFSETQ. This CDR3 is built from 14 residues. The CDR3 protein is CASSLDGTYGEQYF. The CDR3 DNA reads as TGCGCCAGCAGCTTGGACGGGACGTACGGCGAGCAGTACTTC. Using reference TRBV5-1 and TRBJ2-7 for the parts outside the CDR3, the full variable domain is KAGVTQTPRYLIKTRGQQVTLSCSPISGHRSVSWYQQTPGQGLQFLFEYFSETQRNKGNFPGRFSGRQFSNSRSEMNVSTLELGDSALYLCASSLDGTYGEQYFGPGTRLTVT.

The chain employs TRBV5-1 and TRBJ1-2; D is unclear. V was pared by 4 bases and J by 2 bases, with 12 bases between. Germline CDR1 and CDR2: SGHRS and YFSETQ. The CDR3 length is 14 residues. The CDR3 region is CASSLYGENYGYTF. For the CDR3, the DNA is TGCGCCAGCAGCCTGTACGGAGAGAACTATGGCTACACCTTC.

J is TRBJ2-2 and V is TRBV19; D is perhaps TRBD1 (5 bases). CDR3 length: 14 amino acids. V dropped 6 bases and J dropped 3 bases, with 11 bases sitting between them. The germline V gene encodes CDR1 LNHDA and CDR2 SQIVND (reference sequence). CDR3 nucleotide sequence: TGTGCCAGTAGGGGCAGGGATTACACCGGGGAGCTGTTTTTT. Translation: CASRGRDYTGELFF. Drawing the rest from reference TRBV19 and TRBJ2-2, the complete variable domain is DGGITQSPKYLFRKEGQNVTLSCEQNLNHDAMYWYRQDPGQGLRLIYYSQIVNDFQKGDIAEGYSVSREKKESFPLTVTSAQKNPTAFYLCASRGRDYTGELFFGEGSRLTVL.